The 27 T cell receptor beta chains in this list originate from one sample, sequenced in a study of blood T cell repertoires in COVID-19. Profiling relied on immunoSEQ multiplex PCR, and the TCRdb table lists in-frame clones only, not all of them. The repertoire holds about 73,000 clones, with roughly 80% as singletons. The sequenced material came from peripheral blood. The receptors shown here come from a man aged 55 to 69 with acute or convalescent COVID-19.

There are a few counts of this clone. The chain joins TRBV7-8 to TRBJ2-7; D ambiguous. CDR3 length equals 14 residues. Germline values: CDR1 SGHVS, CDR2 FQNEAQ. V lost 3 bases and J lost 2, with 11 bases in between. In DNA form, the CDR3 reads TGTGCCAGCAGCTTTGGCCCGGCGGCCTACGAGCAGTACGTC. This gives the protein CASSFGPAAYEQYV.

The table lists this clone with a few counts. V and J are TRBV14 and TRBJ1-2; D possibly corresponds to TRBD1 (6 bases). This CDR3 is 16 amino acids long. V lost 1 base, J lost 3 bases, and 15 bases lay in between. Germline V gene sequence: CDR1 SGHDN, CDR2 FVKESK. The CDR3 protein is CASSQVWTVSHYGYTF. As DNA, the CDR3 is TGTGCCAGCAGCCAAGTCTGGACAGTTTCACACTATGGCTACACCTTC.

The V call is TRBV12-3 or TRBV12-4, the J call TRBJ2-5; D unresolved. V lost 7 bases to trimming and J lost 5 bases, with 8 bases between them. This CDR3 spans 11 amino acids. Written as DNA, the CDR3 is TGTGCCAGCAAATACGGGGAGACCCAGTACTTC. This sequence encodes CASKYGETQYF.

As DNA, the CDR3 is TGTGCCAGCAGCCAGGACAGCTACGAGCAGTACTTC. It is translated as CASSQDSYEQYF. This chain links TRBV7-9 with TRBJ2-7; TRBD1 might be the D (6 bases). This CDR3 has 12 amino acids. The V end was cut by 5 bases, the J end by 3 bases, with 8 bases between. Germline CDR1 and CDR2: SEHNR and FQNEAQ (reference sequence).

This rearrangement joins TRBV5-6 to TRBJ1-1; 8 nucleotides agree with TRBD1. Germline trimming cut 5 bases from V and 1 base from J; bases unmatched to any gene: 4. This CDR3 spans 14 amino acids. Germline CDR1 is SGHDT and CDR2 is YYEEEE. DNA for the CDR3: TGTGCCAGCAGGTTACAGGGGGAGAACACTGAAGCTTTCTTT. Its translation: CASRLQGENTEAFF.

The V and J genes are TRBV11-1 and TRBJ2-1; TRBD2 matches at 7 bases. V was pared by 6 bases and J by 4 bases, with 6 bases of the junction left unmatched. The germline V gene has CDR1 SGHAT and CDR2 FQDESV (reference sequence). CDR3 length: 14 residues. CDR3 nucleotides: TGTGCCAGCAGGTCGGGAGGTGCTTACAATGAGCAGTTCTTC. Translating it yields CASRSGGAYNEQFF.

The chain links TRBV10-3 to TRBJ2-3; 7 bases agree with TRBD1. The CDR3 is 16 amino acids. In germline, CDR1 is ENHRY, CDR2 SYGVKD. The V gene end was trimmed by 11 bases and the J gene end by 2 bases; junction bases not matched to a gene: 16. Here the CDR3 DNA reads TGTGCCGCTTCAGGCCCCAACGACAGGGTCACAGATACGCAGTATTTT. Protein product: CAASGPNDRVTDTQYF.

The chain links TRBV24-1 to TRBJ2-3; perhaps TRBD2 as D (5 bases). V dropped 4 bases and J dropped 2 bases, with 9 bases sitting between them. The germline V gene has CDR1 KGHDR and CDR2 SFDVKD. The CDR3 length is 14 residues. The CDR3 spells CATSESGITDTQYF. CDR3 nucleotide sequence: TGTGCCACCAGTGAAAGCGGCATCACAGATACGCAGTATTTT.

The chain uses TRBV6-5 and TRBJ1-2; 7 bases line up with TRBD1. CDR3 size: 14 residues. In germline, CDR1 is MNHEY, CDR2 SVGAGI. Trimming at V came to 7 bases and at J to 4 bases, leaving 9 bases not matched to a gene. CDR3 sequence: CASTPGGLTYGYTF. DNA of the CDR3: TGTGCCAGCACCCCAGGGGGGCTTACCTATGGCTACACCTTC.

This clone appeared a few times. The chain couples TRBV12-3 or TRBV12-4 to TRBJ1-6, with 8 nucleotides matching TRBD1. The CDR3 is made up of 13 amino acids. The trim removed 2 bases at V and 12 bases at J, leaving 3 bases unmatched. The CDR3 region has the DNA TGTGCCAGCAGTTTAAGACAGGGGCTACCCCTCCACTTT. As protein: CASSLRQGLPLHF.

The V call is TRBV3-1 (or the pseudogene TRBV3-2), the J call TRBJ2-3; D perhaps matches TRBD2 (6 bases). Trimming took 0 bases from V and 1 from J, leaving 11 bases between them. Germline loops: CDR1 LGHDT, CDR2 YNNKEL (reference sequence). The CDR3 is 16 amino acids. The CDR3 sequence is CASSQDSGEGTDTQYF. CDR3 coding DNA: TGTGCCAGCAGCCAAGATTCGGGGGAAGGCACAGATACGCAGTATTTT.

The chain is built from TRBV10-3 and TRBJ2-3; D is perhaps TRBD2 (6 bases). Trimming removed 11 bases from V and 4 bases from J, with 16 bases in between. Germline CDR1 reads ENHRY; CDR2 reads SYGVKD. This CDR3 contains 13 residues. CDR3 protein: CAGGNSGADTQYF. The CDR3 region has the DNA TGTGCCGGGGGGAATAGCGGTGCAGATACGCAGTATTTT.

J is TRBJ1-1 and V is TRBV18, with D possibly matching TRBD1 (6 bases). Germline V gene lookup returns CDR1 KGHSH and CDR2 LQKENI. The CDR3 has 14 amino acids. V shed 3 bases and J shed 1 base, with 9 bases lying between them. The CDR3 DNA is TGTGCCAGCTCACCTGGACAGACGAACACTGAAGCTTTCTTT. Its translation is CASSPGQTNTEAFF.

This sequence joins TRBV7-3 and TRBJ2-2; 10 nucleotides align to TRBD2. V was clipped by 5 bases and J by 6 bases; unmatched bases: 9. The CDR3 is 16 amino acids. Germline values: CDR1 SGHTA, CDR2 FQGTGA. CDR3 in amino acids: CASSPSGGGDSGELFF. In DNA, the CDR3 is TGTGCCAGCAGCCCCAGCGGGGGGGGCGATTCCGGGGAGCTGTTTTTT. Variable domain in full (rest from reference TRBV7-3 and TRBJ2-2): GAGVSQTPSNKVTEKGKYVELRCDPISGHTALYWYRQSLGQGPEFLIYFQGTGAADDSGLPNDRFFAVRPEGSVSTLKIQRTERGDSAVYLCASSPSGGGDSGELFFGEGSRLTVL.

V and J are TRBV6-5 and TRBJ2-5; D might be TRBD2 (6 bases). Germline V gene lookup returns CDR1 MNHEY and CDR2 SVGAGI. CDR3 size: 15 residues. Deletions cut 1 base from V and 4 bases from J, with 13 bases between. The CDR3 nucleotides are TGTGCCAGCAGTTACTTAGGGGAAGCGGGAGAGACCCAGTACTTC. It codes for CASSYLGEAGETQYF.

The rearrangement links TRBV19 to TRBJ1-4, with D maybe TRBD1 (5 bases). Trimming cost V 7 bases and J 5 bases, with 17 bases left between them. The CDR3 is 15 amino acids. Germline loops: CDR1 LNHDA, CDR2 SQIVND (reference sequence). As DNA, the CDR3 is TGTGCCAGTACCCCCAGCGGGGGGGAAAATGAAAAACTGTTTTTT. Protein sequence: CASTPSGGENEKLFF.

CDR3 loop: CASSPPGQGDYEQYF. DNA for the CDR3: TGTGCCAGCAGCCCACCCGGACAGGGAGACTACGAGCAGTACTTC. The rearrangement links TRBV11-2 to TRBJ2-7; 8 bases line up with TRBD1. V lost 5 bases and J lost 3; bases outside the gene matches: 9. Germline values: CDR1 SGHAT, CDR2 FQNNGV. The CDR3 has 15 amino acids.

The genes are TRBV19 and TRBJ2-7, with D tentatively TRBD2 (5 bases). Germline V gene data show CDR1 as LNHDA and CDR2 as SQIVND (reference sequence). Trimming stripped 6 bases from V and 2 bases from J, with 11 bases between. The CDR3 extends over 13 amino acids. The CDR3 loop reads CASSASLPYEQYF. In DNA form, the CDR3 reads TGTGCCAGTAGCGCTAGCCTTCCCTACGAGCAGTACTTC.

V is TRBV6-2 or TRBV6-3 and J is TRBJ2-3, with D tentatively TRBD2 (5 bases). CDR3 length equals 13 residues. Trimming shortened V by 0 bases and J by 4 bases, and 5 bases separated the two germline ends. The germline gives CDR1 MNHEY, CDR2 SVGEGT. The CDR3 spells CASSYSRADTQYF. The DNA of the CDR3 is TGTGCCAGCAGTTACTCGAGGGCAGATACGCAGTATTTT.

CDR3 nucleotide sequence: TGCGCCAGCAGCGTTAGCGGGAGGGCCGACAATGAGCAGTTCTTC. This gives the protein CASSVSGRADNEQFF. The chain employs TRBV4-1 and TRBJ2-1; 11 positions agree with TRBD2. The CDR3 is made up of 15 amino acids. The J segment lost 5 bases and the V segment lost 5 bases, leaving 5 bases of the junction unmatched. Germline V gene sequence: CDR1 MGHRA, CDR2 YSYEKL.

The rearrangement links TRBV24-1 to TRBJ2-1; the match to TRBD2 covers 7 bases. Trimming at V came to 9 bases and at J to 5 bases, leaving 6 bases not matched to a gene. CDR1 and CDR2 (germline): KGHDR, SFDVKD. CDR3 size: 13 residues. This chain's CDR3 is CATSSGTNNEQFF. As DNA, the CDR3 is TGTGCCACCTCCTCCGGGACTAACAATGAGCAGTTCTTC.

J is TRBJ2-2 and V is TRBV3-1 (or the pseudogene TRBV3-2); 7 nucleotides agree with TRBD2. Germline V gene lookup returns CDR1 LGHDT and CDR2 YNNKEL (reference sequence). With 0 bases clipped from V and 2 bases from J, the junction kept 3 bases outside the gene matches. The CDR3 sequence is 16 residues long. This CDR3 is CASSQESGGNTGELFF. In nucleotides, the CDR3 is TGTGCCAGCAGCCAAGAGTCGGGGGGAAACACCGGGGAGCTGTTTTTT.

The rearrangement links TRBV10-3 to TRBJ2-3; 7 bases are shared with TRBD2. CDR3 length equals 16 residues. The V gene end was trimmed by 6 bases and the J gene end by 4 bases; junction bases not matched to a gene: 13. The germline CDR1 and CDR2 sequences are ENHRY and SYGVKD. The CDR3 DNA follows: TGTGCCATCAGGGGGGAGGGAGCGGGGACCGCAGATACGCAGTATTTT. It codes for CAIRGEGAGTADTQYF.

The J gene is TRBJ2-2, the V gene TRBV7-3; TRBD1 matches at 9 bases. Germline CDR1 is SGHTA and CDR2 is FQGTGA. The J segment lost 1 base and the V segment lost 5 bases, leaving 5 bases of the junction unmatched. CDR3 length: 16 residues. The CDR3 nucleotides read TGTGCCAGCAGCGGACCGGGACAGGGGAACACCGGGGAGCTGTTTTTT. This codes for CASSGPGQGNTGELFF.

CDR3 in DNA: TGTGCCAGCAGGAACACGAACACCGGGGAGCTGTTTTTT. Its translation is CASRNTNTGELFF. V and J are TRBV2 and TRBJ2-2; D gene unclear. CDR1 and CDR2 (germline): SNHLY, FYNNEI. Trimming stripped 6 bases from V and 0 bases from J, with 5 bases between. This CDR3 is 13 amino acids long.

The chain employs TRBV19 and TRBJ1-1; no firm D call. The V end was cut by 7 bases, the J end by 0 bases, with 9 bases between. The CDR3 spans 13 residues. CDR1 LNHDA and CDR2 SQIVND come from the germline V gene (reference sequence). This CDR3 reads CASTPGLNTEAFF. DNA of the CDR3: TGTGCCAGTACCCCGGGTCTGAACACTGAAGCTTTCTTT.

The CDR3 protein is CASSLLAGLPYEQFF. DNA of the CDR3: TGCGCCAGCAGTTTACTAGCGGGGCTTCCATATGAGCAGTTCTTC. V gene TRBV10-1 combines with J gene TRBJ2-1, with TRBD2 identical over 10 bases. CDR1 and CDR2 from the germline V gene are WNHNN and SYGVQD (reference sequence). With V trimmed by 5 bases and J by 8 bases, 9 bases remained unmatched. This CDR3 is built from 15 residues.